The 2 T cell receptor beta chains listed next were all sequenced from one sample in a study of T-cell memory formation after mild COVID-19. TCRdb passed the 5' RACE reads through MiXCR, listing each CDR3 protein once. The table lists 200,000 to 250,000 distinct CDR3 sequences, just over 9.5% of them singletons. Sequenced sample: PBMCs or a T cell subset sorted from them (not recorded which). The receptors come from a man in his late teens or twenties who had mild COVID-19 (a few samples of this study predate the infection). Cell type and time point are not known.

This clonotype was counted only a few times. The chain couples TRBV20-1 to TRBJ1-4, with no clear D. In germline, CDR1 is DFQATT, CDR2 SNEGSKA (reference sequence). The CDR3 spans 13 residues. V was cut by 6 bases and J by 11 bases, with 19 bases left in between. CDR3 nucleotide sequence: TGCAGTGCCCCGGCTCCGGGCCAAGGCAAACTGTTTTTT. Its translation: CSAPAPGQGKLFF.

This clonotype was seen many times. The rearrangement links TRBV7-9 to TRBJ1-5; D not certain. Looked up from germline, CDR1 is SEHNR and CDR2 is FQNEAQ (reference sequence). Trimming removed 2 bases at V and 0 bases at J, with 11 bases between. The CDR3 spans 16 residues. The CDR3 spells CASSLSGFHSNQPQHF. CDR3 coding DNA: TGTGCCAGCAGCTTAAGCGGGTTCCATAGCAATCAGCCCCAGCATTTT.